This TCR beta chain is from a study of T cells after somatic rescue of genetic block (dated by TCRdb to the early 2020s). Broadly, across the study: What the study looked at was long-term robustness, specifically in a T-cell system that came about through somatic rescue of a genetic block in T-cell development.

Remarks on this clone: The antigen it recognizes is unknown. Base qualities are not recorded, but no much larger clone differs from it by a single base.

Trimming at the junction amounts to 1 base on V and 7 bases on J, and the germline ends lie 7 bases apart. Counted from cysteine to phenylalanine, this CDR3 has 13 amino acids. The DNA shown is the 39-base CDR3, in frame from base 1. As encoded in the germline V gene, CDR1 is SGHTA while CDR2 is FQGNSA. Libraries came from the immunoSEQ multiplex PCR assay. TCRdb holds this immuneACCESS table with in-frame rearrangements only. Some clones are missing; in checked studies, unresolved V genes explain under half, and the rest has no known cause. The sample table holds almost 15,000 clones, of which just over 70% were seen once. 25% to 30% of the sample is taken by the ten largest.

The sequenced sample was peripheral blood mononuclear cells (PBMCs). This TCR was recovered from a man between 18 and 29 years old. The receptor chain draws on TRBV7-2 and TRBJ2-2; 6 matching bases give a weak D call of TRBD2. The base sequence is TGTGCCAGCAGCTTAGGGAGGGTCGGGGAGCTGTTTTTT. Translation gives CASSLGRVGELFF.